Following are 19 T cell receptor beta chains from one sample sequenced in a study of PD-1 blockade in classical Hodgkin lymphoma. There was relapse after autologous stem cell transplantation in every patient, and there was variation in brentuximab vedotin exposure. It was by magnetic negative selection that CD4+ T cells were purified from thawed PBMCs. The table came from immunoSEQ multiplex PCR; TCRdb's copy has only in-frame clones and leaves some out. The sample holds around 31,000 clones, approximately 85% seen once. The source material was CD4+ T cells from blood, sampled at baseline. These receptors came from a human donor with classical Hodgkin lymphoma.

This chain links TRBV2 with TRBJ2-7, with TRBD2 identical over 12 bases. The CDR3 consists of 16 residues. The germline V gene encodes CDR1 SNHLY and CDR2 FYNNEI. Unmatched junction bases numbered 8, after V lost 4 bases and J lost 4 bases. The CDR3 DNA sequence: TGTGCCAGCAGTGGGACTAGCGGGGTCGACGGGTACGAGCAGTACTTC. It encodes CASSGTSGVDGYEQYF.

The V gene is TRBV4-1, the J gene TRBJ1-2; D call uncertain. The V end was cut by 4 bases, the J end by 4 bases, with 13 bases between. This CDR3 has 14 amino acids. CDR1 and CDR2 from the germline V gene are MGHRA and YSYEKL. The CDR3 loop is CASSPSAEAYGYTF. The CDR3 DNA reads TGCGCCAGCAGCCCCTCGGCCGAGGCCTATGGCTACACCTTC.

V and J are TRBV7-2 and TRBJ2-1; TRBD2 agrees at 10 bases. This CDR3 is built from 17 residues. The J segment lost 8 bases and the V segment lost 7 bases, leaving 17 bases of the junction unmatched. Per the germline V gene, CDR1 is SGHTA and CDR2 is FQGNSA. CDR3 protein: CASTTRGLAGVIHEQFF. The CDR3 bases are TGTGCCAGCACCACTCGAGGCCTAGCGGGAGTAATCCATGAGCAGTTCTTC.

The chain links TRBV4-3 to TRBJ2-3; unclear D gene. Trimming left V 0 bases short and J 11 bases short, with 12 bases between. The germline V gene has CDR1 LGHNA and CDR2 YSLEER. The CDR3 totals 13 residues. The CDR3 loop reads CASSQDVNSMQYF. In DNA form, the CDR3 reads TGCGCCAGCAGCCAAGATGTCAACTCGATGCAGTATTTT.

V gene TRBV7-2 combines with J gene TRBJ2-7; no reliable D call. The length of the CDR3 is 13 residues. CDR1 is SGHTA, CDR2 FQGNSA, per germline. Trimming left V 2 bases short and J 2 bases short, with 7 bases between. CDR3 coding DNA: TGTGCCAGCAGCTTACAGGTTCCCTACGAGCAGTACTTC. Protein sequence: CASSLQVPYEQYF. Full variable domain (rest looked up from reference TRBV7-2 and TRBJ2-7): GAGVSQSPSNKVTEKGKDVELRCDPISGHTALYWYRQSLGQGLEFLIYFQGNSAPDKSGLPSDRFSAERTGGSVSTLTIQRTQQEDSAVYLCASSLQVPYEQYFGPGTRLTVT.

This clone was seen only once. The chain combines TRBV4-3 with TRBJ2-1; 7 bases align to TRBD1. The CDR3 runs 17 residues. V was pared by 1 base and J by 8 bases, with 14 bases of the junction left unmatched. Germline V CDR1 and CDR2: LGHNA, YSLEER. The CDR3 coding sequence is TGCGCCAGCAGCCAAGGATCCCCCCATGACAGGGCGGATGAGCAGTTCTTC. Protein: CASSQGSPHDRADEQFF.

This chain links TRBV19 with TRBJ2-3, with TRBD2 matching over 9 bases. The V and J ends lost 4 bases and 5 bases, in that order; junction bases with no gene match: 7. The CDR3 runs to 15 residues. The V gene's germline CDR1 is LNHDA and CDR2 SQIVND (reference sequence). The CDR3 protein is CASSTGTSFGDTQYF. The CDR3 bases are TGTGCCAGTAGTACAGGGACTAGCTTTGGAGATACGCAGTATTTT.

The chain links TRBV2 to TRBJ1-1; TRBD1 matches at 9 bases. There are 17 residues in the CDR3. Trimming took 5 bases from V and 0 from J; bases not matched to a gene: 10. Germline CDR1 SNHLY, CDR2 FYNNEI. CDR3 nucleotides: TGTGCCAGCAGTATTACGGGACAGGGAACGATGAACACTGAAGCTTTCTTT. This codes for CASSITGQGTMNTEAFF.

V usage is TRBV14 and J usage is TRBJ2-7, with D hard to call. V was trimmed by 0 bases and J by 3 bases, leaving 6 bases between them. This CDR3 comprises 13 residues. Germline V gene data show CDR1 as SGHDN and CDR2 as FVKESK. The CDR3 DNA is TGTGCCAGCAGCCAAGAAGGGAACTACGAGCAGTACTTC. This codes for CASSQEGNYEQYF. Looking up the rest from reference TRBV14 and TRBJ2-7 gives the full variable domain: EAGVTQFPSHSVIEKGQTVTLRCDPISGHDNLYWYRRVMGKEIKFLLHFVKESKQDESGMPNNRFLAERTGGTYSTLKVQPAELEDSGVYFCASSQEGNYEQYFGPGTRLTVT.

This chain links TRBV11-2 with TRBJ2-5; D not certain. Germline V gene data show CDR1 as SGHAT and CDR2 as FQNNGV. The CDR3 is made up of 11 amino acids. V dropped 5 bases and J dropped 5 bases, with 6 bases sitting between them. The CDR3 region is CASSQAETQYF. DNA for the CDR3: TGTGCCAGCAGCCAGGCGGAGACCCAGTACTTC.

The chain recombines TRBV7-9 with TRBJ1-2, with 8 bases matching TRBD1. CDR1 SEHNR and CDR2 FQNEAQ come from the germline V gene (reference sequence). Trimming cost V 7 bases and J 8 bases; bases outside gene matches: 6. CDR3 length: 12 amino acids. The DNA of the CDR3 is TGTGCCAGCAAGGACAGGGTTGGCGGCTACACCTTC. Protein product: CASKDRVGGYTF.

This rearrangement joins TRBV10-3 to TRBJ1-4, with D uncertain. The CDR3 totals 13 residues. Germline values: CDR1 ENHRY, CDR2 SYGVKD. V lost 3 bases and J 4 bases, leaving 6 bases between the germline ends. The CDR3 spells CAISDRVNEKLFF. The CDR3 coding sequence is TGTGCCATCAGTGATCGGGTTAATGAAAAACTGTTTTTT.

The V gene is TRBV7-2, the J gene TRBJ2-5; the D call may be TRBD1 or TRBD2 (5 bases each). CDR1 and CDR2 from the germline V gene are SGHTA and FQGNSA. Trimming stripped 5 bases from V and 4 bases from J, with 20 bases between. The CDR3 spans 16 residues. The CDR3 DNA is TGTGCCAGCAGCCTTTCGTGGGGGAGAACTTCAGAGACCCAGTACTTC. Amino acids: CASSLSWGRTSETQYF.

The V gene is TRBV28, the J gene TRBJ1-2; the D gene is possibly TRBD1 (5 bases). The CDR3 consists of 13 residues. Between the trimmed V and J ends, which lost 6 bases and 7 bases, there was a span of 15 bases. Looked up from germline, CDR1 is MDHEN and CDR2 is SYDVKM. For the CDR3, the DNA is TGTGCCAGCAGCGTAGGGACGGAAGCTGGCTACACCTTC. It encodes CASSVGTEAGYTF.

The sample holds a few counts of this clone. The CDR3 spells CASSPTGAPPDTQYF. The DNA of the CDR3 is TGTGCCAGCAGTCCCACAGGGGCACCCCCCGATACGCAGTATTTT. This sequence joins TRBV2 and TRBJ2-3; 7 bases are shared with TRBD1. From germline, CDR1 is SNHLY and CDR2 FYNNEI. This CDR3 is built from 15 residues. V trimming: 5 bases; J trimming: 6 bases; junction bases outside the gene matches: 11. The whole variable domain, filled in from reference TRBV2 and TRBJ2-3, reads EPEVTQTPSHQVTQMGQEVILRCVPISNHLYFYWYRQILGQKVEFLVSFYNNEISEKSEIFDDQFSVERPDGSNFTLKIRSTKLEDSAMYFCASSPTGAPPDTQYFGPGTRLTVL.

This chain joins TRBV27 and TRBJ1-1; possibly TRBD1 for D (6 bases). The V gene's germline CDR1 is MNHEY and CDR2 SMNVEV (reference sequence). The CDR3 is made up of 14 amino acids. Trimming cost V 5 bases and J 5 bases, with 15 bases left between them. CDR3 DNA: TGTGCCAGCAGTGACCGGCGCAGGGGAACTGAAGCTTTCTTT. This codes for CASSDRRRGTEAFF.

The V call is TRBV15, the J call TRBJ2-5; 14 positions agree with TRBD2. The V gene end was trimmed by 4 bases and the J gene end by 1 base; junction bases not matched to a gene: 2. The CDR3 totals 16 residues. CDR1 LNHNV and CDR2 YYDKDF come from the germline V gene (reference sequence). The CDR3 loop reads CATSKGTSGSQETQYF. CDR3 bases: TGTGCCACCAGCAAAGGGACTAGCGGGAGCCAAGAGACCCAGTACTTC. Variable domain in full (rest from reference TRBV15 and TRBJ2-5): DAMVIQNPRYQVTQFGKPVTLSCSQTLNHNVMYWYQQKSSQAPKLLFHYYDKDFNNEADTPDNFQSRRPNTSFCFLDIRSPGLGDTAMYLCATSKGTSGSQETQYFGPGTRLLVL.

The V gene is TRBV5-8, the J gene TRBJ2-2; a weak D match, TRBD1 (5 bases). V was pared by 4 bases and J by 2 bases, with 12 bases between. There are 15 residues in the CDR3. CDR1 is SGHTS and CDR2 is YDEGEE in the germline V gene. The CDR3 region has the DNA TGTGCCAGCAGCGACGGACAATTCAACACCGGGGAGCTGTTTTTT. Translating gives CASSDGQFNTGELFF.

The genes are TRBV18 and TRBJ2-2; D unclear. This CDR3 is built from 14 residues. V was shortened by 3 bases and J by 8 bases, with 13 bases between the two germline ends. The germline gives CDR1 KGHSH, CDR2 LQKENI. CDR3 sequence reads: CASSPDVLTGELFF. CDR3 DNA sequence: TGTGCCAGCTCACCGGACGTACTAACGGGGGAGCTGTTTTTT.